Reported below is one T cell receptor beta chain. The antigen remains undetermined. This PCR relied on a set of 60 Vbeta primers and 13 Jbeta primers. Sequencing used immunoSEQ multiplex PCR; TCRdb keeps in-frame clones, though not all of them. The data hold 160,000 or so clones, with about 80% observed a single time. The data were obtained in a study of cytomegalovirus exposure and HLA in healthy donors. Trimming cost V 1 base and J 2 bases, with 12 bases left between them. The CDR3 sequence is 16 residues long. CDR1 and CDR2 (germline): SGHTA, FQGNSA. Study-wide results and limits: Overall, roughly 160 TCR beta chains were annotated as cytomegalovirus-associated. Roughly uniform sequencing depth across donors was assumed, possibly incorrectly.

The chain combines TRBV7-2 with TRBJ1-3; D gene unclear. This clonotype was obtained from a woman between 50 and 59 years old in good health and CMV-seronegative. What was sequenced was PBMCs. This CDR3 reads CASSLGGPSAGNTIYF. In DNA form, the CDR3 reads TGTGCCAGCAGCTTAGGAGGCCCAAGCGCTGGAAACACCATATATTTT.